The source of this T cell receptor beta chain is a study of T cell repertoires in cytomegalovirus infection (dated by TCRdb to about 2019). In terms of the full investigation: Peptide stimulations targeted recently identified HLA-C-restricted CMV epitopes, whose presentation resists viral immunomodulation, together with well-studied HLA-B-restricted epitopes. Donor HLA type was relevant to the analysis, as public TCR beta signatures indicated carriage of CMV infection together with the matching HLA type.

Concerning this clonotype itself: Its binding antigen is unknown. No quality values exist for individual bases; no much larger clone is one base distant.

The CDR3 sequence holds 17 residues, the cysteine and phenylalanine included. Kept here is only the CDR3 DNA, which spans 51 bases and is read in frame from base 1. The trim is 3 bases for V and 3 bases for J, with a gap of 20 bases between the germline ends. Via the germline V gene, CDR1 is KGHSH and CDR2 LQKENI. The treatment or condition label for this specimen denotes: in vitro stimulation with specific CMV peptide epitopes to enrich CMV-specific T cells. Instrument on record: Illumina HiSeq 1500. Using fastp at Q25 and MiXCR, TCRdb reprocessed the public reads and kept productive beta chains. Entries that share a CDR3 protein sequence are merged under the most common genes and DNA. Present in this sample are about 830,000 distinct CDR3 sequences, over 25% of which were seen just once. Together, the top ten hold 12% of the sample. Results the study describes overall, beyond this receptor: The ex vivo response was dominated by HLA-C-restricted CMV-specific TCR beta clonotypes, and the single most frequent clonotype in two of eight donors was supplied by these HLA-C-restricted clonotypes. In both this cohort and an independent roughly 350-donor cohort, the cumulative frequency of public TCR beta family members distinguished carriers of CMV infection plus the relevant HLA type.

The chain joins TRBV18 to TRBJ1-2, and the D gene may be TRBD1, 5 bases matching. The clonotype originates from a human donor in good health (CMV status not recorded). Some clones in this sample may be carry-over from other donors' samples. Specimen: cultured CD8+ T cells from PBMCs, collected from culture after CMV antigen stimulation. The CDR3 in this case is CASSPRQWHKEDYGYTF. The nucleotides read TGTGCCAGCTCACCTCGACAGTGGCATAAAGAGGACTATGGCTACACCTTC.